The sequence of this T cell receptor (beta chain) was determined in a study of OX40 agonist ivuxolimab in advanced cancers. Overall study context: Three patients responded partially, comprising one with hepatocellular carcinoma and two with cutaneous melanoma.

Sequencing used immunoSEQ multiplex PCR; TCRdb keeps in-frame clones, though not all of them. This repertoire shows some 11,000 clones, over 70% found once; its top ten account for 15%. Patients were ruled out by autoimmune disease history or systemic immunosuppression. The specimen was CD4+ or CD8+ T cells sorted from blood, collected in a trial of the OX40 agonist ivuxolimab. The TCR sequence derives from an adult with an advanced solid tumor such as melanoma, head and neck, liver or kidney cancer.

CDR3 DNA: TGTGCCAGCAGCTATAATCTAGCGGGGGGCTCCTACGAGCAGTACTTC. Encoded protein: CASSYNLAGGSYEQYF. The genes are TRBV7-9 and TRBJ2-7; TRBD2 matches 11 bases. Germline loops: CDR1 SEHNR, CDR2 FQNEAQ (reference sequence). CDR3 length equals 16 residues. V gave up 4 bases and J gave up 0 bases; unmatched junction bases: 5.